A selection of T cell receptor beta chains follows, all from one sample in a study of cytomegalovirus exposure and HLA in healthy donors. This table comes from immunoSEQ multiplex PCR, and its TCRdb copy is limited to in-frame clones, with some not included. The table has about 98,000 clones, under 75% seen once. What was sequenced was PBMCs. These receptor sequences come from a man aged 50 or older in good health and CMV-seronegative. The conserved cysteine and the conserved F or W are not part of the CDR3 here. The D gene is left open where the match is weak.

CDR3aa: ASSFENRAGYT
v_gene: TRBV7-3
j_gene: TRBJ1-2
d_gene: NA

CDR3aa: ASSLSGYSNQPQH
v_gene: TRBV5-8
j_gene: TRBJ1-5
d_gene: NA

CDR3aa: SVVHNPTDTQY
v_gene: TRBV29-1
j_gene: TRBJ2-3
d_gene: NA

CDR3aa: ASNGARGHGVF
v_gene: TRBV23-1
j_gene: TRBJ2-1
d_gene: TRBD1

CDR3aa: ASSFRDFSYNEQF
v_gene: TRBV28
j_gene: TRBJ2-1
d_gene: NA

CDR3aa: AWRSNFGQYEKLF
v_gene: TRBV30
j_gene: TRBJ1-4
d_gene: NA

CDR3aa: ASSYGTGNEQY
v_gene: TRBV6-5
j_gene: TRBJ2-7
d_gene: NA

CDR3aa: ASSIAGGETQY
v_gene: TRBV19
j_gene: TRBJ2-5
d_gene: TRBD2

CDR3aa: ASSDFWTGEDQPQH
v_gene: TRBV6-1
j_gene: TRBJ1-5
d_gene: TRBD1

CDR3aa: ASSSGQGARETQY
v_gene: TRBV6-5
j_gene: TRBJ2-5
d_gene: TRBD1

CDR3aa: ATSGGQAKEKLF
v_gene: TRBV28
j_gene: TRBJ1-4
d_gene: TRBD1

CDR3aa: AIRKTDINEKLF
v_gene: TRBV10-3
j_gene: TRBJ1-4
d_gene: NA

CDR3aa: ASSLTGTSGRTSTDTQY
v_gene: TRBV7-2
j_gene: TRBJ2-3
d_gene: TRBD2

CDR3aa: ASRPRGFSGNTIY
v_gene: TRBV6-1
j_gene: TRBJ1-3
d_gene: NA

CDR3aa: ASSQESSNSQY
v_gene: TRBV4-1
j_gene: TRBJ2-7
d_gene: NA

CDR3aa: ASSLEQGGAF
v_gene: TRBV7-9
j_gene: TRBJ1-1
d_gene: NA

CDR3aa: AIRGQSYEQY
v_gene: TRBV10-3
j_gene: TRBJ2-7
d_gene: NA

CDR3aa: ASSPDRGSYNEQF
v_gene: TRBV7-9
j_gene: TRBJ2-1
d_gene: TRBD1

CDR3aa: ASSQFRRLDSFPPYEQY
v_gene: TRBV23-1
j_gene: TRBJ2-7
d_gene: NA

CDR3aa: ATSRDWRGTGVQPQH
v_gene: TRBV15
j_gene: TRBJ1-5
d_gene: TRBD1

CDR3aa: ASLKRQLAKNIQY
v_gene: TRBV5-6
j_gene: TRBJ2-4
d_gene: NA

CDR3aa: ASSPRTGGLFGYT
v_gene: TRBV28
j_gene: TRBJ1-2
d_gene: TRBD1

CDR3aa: ASSAGRGAGGNTIY
v_gene: TRBV9
j_gene: TRBJ1-3
d_gene: NA

CDR3aa: ASSTWTASNEKLF
v_gene: TRBV7-6
j_gene: TRBJ1-4
d_gene: NA

CDR3aa: SVWEAGQGLYNEQF
v_gene: TRBV29-1
j_gene: TRBJ2-1
d_gene: TRBD1

CDR3aa: ASSFGTVNSPLH
v_gene: TRBV11-3
j_gene: TRBJ1-6
d_gene: TRBD1

CDR3aa: ASSAGETNQPQH
v_gene: TRBV6-5
j_gene: TRBJ1-5
d_gene: NA

CDR3aa: ASSDASGGQTSGSYNEQF
v_gene: TRBV10-1
j_gene: TRBJ2-1
d_gene: TRBD2

CDR3aa: ASSPPGHLGTEAF
v_gene: TRBV11-2
j_gene: TRBJ1-1
d_gene: NA